Sequencing of this TCR beta chain was carried out in a study of OX40 agonist ivuxolimab in advanced cancers. For this clone: Its antigen is unknown.

No patient had autoimmune disease or received systemic immunosuppression. Findings of the study overall: CD8+ T cells averaged more expanded clones than CD4+. Antigen targets of the expanded peripheral T cells went undetermined.

The germline V gene encodes CDR1 LNHDA and CDR2 SQIVND (reference sequence). This CDR3 region has 15 residues. Trimming took 2 bases from V and 7 from J; bases not matched to a gene: 6. The table came from immunoSEQ multiplex PCR; TCRdb's copy has only in-frame clones and leaves some out. Of 55,000 to 85,000 clones listed, about 90% are singletons. The sequence came from an adult with an advanced solid tumor such as melanoma, head and neck, liver or kidney cancer. Sequencing used CD4+ or CD8+ T cells sorted from blood, obtained in a trial of the OX40 agonist ivuxolimab. The chain combines TRBV19 with TRBJ1-5; TRBD1 agrees at 9 bases. The CDR3 loop reads CASSITGTGNQPQHF. DNA for the CDR3: TGTGCCAGTAGTATAACCGGGACAGGGAACCAGCCCCAGCATTTT. Full variable domain (rest looked up from reference TRBV19 and TRBJ1-5): DGGITQSPKYLFRKEGQNVTLSCEQNLNHDAMYWYRQDPGQGLRLIYYSQIVNDFQKGDIAEGYSVSREKKESFPLTVTSAQKNPTAFYLCASSITGTGNQPQHFGDGTRLSIL.